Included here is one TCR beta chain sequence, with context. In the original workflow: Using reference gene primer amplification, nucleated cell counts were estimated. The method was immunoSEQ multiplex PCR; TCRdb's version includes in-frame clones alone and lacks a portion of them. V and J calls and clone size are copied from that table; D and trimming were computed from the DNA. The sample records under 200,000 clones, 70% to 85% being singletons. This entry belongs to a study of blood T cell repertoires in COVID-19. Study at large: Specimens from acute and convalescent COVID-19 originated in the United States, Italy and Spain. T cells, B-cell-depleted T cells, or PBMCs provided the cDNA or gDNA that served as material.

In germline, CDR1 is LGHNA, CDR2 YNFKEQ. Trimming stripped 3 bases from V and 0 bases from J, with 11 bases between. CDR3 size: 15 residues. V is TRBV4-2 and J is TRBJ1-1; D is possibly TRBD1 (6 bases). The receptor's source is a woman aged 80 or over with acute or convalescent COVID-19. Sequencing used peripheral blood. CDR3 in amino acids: CASSHPGVMNTEAFF. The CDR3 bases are TGTGCCAGCAGCCACCCAGGGGTCATGAACACTGAAGCTTTCTTT.